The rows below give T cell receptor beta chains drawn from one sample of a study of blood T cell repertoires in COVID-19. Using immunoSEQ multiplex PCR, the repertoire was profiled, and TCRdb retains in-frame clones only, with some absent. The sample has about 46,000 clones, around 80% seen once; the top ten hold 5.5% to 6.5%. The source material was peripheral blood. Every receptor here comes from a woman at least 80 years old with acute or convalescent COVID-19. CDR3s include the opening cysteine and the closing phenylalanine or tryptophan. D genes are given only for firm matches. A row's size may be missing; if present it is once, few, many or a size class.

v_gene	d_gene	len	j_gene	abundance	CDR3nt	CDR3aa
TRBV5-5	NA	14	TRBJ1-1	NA	TGTGCCAGCAGCTTTCTCGGGGGGGACACTGAAGCTTTCTTT	CASSFLGGDTEAFF
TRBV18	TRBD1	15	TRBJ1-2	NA	TGTGCCAGCTCACCGAGGGACAGGGGGTTAGCGGGCTACACCTTC	CASSPRDRGLAGYTF
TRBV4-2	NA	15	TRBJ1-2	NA	TGTGCCAGCAGCCAAGATGAGGGCAGCTACTATGGCTACACCTTC	CASSQDEGSYYGYTF
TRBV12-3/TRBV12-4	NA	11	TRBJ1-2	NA	TGTGCCAGCACCCGTAGTTATGGCTACACCTTC	CASTRSYGYTF
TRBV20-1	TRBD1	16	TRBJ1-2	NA	TGCAGTGCTAGTCAGGACAGGGGAAAAGTCAACTATGGCTACACCTTC	CSASQDRGKVNYGYTF
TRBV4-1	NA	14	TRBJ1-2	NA	TGCGCCAGCACCACGACACAAACGAACTATGGCTACACCTTC	CASTTTQTNYGYTF
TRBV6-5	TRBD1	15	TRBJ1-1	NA	TGTGCCAGCAGTCGCAAACGGGACAGGGGCACTGAAGCTTTCTTT	CASSRKRDRGTEAFF
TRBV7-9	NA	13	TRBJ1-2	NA	TGTGCCAGCAGCCCTGGCCGGGAGTGGGGCTACACCTTC	CASSPGREWGYTF
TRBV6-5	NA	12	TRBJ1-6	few	TGTGCCAGCGGGTCGGGTGATTCACCCCTCCACTTT	CASGSGDSPLHF
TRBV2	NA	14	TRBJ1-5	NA	TGTGCCAGCAGTGAACTGGGGGGGCGACAGCCCCAGCATTTT	CASSELGGRQPQHF
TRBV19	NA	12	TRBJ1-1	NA	TGTGCCAGTAAGCGGTGGGATACTGAAGCTTTCTTT	CASKRWDTEAFF
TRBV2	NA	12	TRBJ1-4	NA	TGTGCCAGCAGTGAGATCGGGGAGAAACTGTTTTTT	CASSEIGEKLFF
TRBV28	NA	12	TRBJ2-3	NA	TGTGCCAGCAGGTACAGAACAGATACGCAGTATTTT	CASRYRTDTQYF
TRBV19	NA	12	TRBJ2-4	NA	TGTGCCAGTAGTAATCAGGGCAACATTCAGTACTTC	CASSNQGNIQYF
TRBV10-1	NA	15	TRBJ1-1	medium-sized	TGCGCCAGCAGTGAGTCGATGGCTCCGAACACTGAAGCTTTCTTT	CASSESMAPNTEAFF
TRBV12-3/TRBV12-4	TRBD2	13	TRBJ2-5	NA	TGTGCCAGCAACCGCGGGAGCCAAGAGACCCAGTACTTC	CASNRGSQETQYF
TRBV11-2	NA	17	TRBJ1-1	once	TGTGCCAGCAGTCAGGATCGGGCCAGGGGCGCGAACACTGAAGCTTTCTTT	CASSQDRARGANTEAFF
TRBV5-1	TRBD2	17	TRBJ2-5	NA	TGCGCCAGCAGCTTGGGTCTTTCCGGGGGGATACAAGAGACCCAGTACTTC	CASSLGLSGGIQETQYF
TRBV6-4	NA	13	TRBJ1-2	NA	TGTGCCAGCAGTGACAGGGAGCCCTATGGCTACACCTTC	CASSDREPYGYTF
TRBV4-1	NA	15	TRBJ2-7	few	TGCGCCAGCAGCCTCCTCCCGGGGGACAGCTACGAGCAGTACTTC	CASSLLPGDSYEQYF
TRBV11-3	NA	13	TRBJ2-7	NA	TGTGCCAGCAGCTTAGAATCCTATTACGAGCAGTACTTC	CASSLESYYEQYF
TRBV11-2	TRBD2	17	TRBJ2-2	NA	TGTGCCAGCATCCCAGGACTAGCGGGAATCGGCACCGGGGAGCTGTTTTTT	CASIPGLAGIGTGELFF
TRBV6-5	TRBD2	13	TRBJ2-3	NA	TGTGCCACTAGGGACTATAGCACAGATACGCAGTATTTT	CATRDYSTDTQYF
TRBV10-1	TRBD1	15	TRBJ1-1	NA	TGCGCCAGCAGGCAAGGGACAGGTTCAAACACTGAAGCTTTCTTT	CASRQGTGSNTEAFF
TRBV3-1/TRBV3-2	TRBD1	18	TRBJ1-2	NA	TGTGCCAGCAGCCAAGCCGGGACAGGGGGCTACCTTAACTATGGCTACACCTTC	CASSQAGTGGYLNYGYTF